These 10 T cell receptor beta chains came from one sample sequenced in a study of OX40 agonist ivuxolimab in advanced cancers. The assay was immunoSEQ multiplex PCR, and TCRdb's table has in-frame clones only and misses some. The profile shows around 75,000 clones, just over 85% of them singletons. The sample was CD4+ or CD8+ T cells sorted from blood, taken in a trial of the OX40 agonist ivuxolimab. The origin of the receptors is an adult with an advanced solid tumor such as melanoma, head and neck, liver or kidney cancer.

This sequence joins TRBV7-9 and TRBJ1-5; weak D call: TRBD1 (5 bases). The CDR3 length is 14 residues. Germline loops: CDR1 SEHNR, CDR2 FQNEAQ (reference sequence). V was trimmed by 5 bases and J by 3 bases, leaving 11 bases between them. CDR3 sequence (DNA): TGTGCCAGCAGCCAAGGGACGTACAATCAGCCCCAGCATTTT. Protein sequence: CASSQGTYNQPQHF.

V and J are TRBV5-4 and TRBJ2-3; TRBD2 agrees at 7 bases. This CDR3 has 15 amino acids. Germline V gene sequence: CDR1 SGHNT, CDR2 YYREEE (reference sequence). The ends lost 4 bases at V and 4 bases at J; junction bases unmatched: 9. CDR3 nucleotides: TGTGCCAGCAGCCGGGGGGAAAATCGGCCAGATACGCAGTATTTT. Its protein product is CASSRGENRPDTQYF. The complete variable domain, with remaining parts taken from reference TRBV5-4 and TRBJ2-3, reads ETGVTQSPTHLIKTRGQQVTLRCSSQSGHNTVSWYQQALGQGPQFIFQYYREEENGRGNFPPRFSGLQFPNYSSELNVNALELDDSALYLCASSRGENRPDTQYFGPGTRLTVL.

The chain uses TRBV11-2 and TRBJ2-1, with TRBD2 as a possible D gene (5 bases). This CDR3 contains 14 residues. Trimming took off 6 bases at V and 0 bases at J, with 9 bases between the two ends. From germline, CDR1 is SGHAT and CDR2 FQNNGV. CDR3 residues: CASRDFRSYNEQFF. The CDR3 coding sequence is TGTGCCAGCAGGGACTTCCGCTCCTACAATGAGCAGTTCTTC.

V usage is TRBV7-3 and J usage is TRBJ2-5, with a tentative D call TRBD2 (5 bases). The germline V gene encodes CDR1 SGHTA and CDR2 FQGTGA. Trimming took off 3 bases at V and 3 bases at J, with 8 bases between the two ends. The CDR3 contains 13 residues. CDR3 bases: TGTGCCAGCAGCTTCAGCGGAAAAGAGACCCAGTACTTC. Translated: CASSFSGKETQYF.

As to this clone: At one boundary the junction diverges from the germline segment, which might be a read error. The CDR3 protein is CASSNRGGTLSF. The CDR3 nucleotides are TGTGCCAGCAGCAATAGGGGGGGGACCCTTTCCTTT. This chain links TRBV6-6 with TRBJ1-3, with D possibly TRBD1 on 6 matching bases. The length of the CDR3 is 12 residues. The germline CDR1 and CDR2 sequences are MNHNY and SVGAGI (reference sequence).

The V call is TRBV6-6, the J call TRBJ2-3; 8 bases agree with TRBD1. Germline V CDR1 and CDR2: MNHNY, SVGAGI (reference sequence). This CDR3 contains 15 residues. V was pared by 2 bases and J by 2 bases, with 3 bases of the junction left unmatched. This CDR3 is CASSYDRGVTDTQYF. In DNA form, the CDR3 reads TGTGCCAGCAGTTACGACAGGGGAGTCACAGATACGCAGTATTTT.

V is TRBV4-2 and J is TRBJ2-7, with D perhaps matching TRBD1 (6 bases). This CDR3 region has 15 residues. Germline assignment: CDR1 LGHNA and CDR2 YNFKEQ. The ends were cut back, 1 base at V and 1 base at J, with 11 bases in the middle. CDR3 residues: CASSQGSQGSYEQYF. The CDR3 coding sequence is TGTGCCAGCAGCCAAGGTTCACAGGGATCCTACGAGCAGTACTTC.

The rearrangement links TRBV4-3 to TRBJ2-1; TRBD2 matches at 7 bases. This CDR3 has 14 residues. The germline V gene encodes CDR1 LGHNA and CDR2 YSLEER. After removal of 3 bases from V and 6 bases from J, the junction contained 5 bases not matched to a gene. CDR3 loop: CASSHLQRGNEQFF. The CDR3 DNA follows: TGCGCCAGCAGCCACCTGCAGCGGGGCAATGAGCAGTTCTTC.

The chain uses TRBV5-4 and TRBJ2-3; 9 positions match TRBD1. The CDR3 extends over 14 amino acids. Germline-derived CDR1 and CDR2 are SGHNT and YYREEE (reference sequence). J was trimmed by 4 bases and V by 3 bases; bases with no gene match: 3. This CDR3 is CASSYDRGSDTQYF. The CDR3 DNA follows: TGTGCCAGCAGCTACGACAGGGGGTCAGATACGCAGTATTTT.

The rearrangement uses TRBV7-9 and TRBJ1-4; D uncertain. The CDR3 spans 14 residues. The germline V gene has CDR1 SEHNR and CDR2 FQNEAQ (reference sequence). Trimming pared 1 base from V and 7 bases from J, leaving 10 bases between. This CDR3 reads CASSLDPEREKLFF. CDR3 nucleotide sequence: TGTGCCAGCAGCTTAGATCCAGAACGTGAAAAACTGTTTTTT.